These T cell receptor beta chains were read from a single sample in a study of CD8+ T cells in alopecia areata. The method was immunoSEQ multiplex PCR; TCRdb's version includes in-frame clones alone and lacks a portion of them. This sample carries 30,000 to 35,000 clones, 55% of them seen once, and the ten largest clones take less than 50%. Sequencing was carried out using NKG2D-high CD8+ T cells sorted from blood. Receptor source: a human donor with alopecia areata. CDR3s include the opening cysteine and the closing phenylalanine or tryptophan. Each record gives: V gene, CDR3 length, clone size, J gene, D gene, CDR3 protein, CDR3 DNA. The D gene is left open where the match is weak. Size is stated for part of the rows, as once, few or many counts, or as a class when the clone is expanded.

V: TRBV9
length: 14
size: NA
J: TRBJ2-5
D: NA
CDR3: CASSVSGSQETQYF
DNA: TGTGCCAGCAGCGTTTCAGGGAGTCAAGAGACCCAGTACTTC

V: TRBV7-2
length: 14
size: few
J: TRBJ1-1
D: NA
CDR3: CASSPGNVNTEAFF
DNA: TGTGCCAGCAGCCCAGGGAACGTGAACACTGAAGCTTTCTTT

V: TRBV7-9
length: 16
size: NA
J: TRBJ2-7
D: TRBD1
CDR3: CASSLPGQGSSYEQYF
DNA: TGTGCCAGCAGCTTACCGGGACAGGGGAGCTCCTACGAGCAGTACTTC

V: TRBV29-1
length: 12
size: NA
J: TRBJ2-5
D: NA
CDR3: CSVRAQQETQYF
DNA: TGCAGCGTTCGGGCACAGCAAGAGACCCAGTACTTC

V: TRBV7-2
length: 15
size: few
J: TRBJ1-2
D: NA
CDR3: CASRGRGKMADGYTF
DNA: TGTGCCAGCAGGGGGCGGGGGAAAATGGCCGATGGCTACACCTTC

V: TRBV10-2
length: 14
size: NA
J: TRBJ2-7
D: NA
CDR3: CASREGRGRDEQYF
DNA: TGCGCCAGCAGGGAGGGGAGGGGGCGCGACGAGCAGTACTTC

V: TRBV6-6
length: 11
size: few
J: TRBJ2-7
D: NA
CDR3: CASSQSYEQYF
DNA: TGTGCCAGCAGTCAATCGTACGAGCAGTACTTC

V: TRBV2
length: 16
size: NA
J: TRBJ1-5
D: NA
CDR3: CASSLPKGGINQPQHF
DNA: TGTGCCAGCAGCCTGCCGAAGGGGGGGATCAATCAGCCCCAGCATTTT

V: TRBV29-1
length: 19
size: NA
J: TRBJ2-2
D: TRBD2
CDR3: CSVEDLATRGRVGTGELFF
DNA: TGCAGCGTTGAAGATTTGGCGACTCGCGGGAGGGTGGGCACCGGGGAGCTGTTTTTT

V: TRBV30
length: 12
size: once
J: TRBJ2-2
D: NA
CDR3: CACLEYFGELFF
DNA: TGTGCCTGCTTGGAGTATTTCGGGGAGCTGTTTTTT

V: TRBV27
length: 13
size: few
J: TRBJ2-5
D: TRBD2
CDR3: CASSYSGRETQYF
DNA: TGTGCCAGCAGTTATAGCGGGAGGGAGACCCAGTACTTC

V: TRBV30
length: 14
size: few
J: TRBJ1-5
D: NA
CDR3: CAWNRETSNQPQHF
DNA: TGTGCCTGGAACAGGGAGACTAGCAATCAGCCCCAGCATTTT

V: TRBV7-6
length: 14
size: few
J: TRBJ2-7
D: NA
CDR3: CASSFPGSSYEQYF
DNA: TGTGCCAGCAGCTTCCCCGGAAGCTCCTACGAGCAGTACTTC

V: TRBV4-1
length: 15
size: NA
J: TRBJ1-2
D: TRBD1
CDR3: CASSQEDRGNYGYTF
DNA: TGCGCCAGCAGCCAGGAGGACAGGGGAAACTATGGCTACACCTTC

V: TRBV7-6
length: 15
size: NA
J: TRBJ1-1
D: TRBD1
CDR3: CASSFTTGGRTEAFF
DNA: TGTGCCAGCAGTTTCACGACAGGGGGTAGGACTGAAGCTTTCTTT

V: TRBV7-2
length: 12
size: NA
J: TRBJ1-1
D: TRBD1
CDR3: CASSDRGTEAFF
DNA: TGTGCCAGCAGCGACAGGGGCACTGAAGCTTTCTTT

V: TRBV29-1
length: 14
size: NA
J: TRBJ2-7
D: NA
CDR3: CSVEQPTSSYEQYF
DNA: TGCAGCGTTGAGCAGCCCACTAGCTCCTACGAGCAGTACTTC

V: TRBV19
length: 14
size: NA
J: TRBJ1-1
D: NA
CDR3: CASSRPGTYTEAFF
DNA: TGTGCCAGTAGTCGCCCAGGGACGTACACTGAAGCTTTCTTT

V: TRBV13
length: 15
size: NA
J: TRBJ2-1
D: TRBD2
CDR3: CASRGTGGSYNEQFF
DNA: TGTGCCAGCAGAGGGACGGGGGGCTCCTACAATGAGCAGTTCTTC

V: TRBV6-6
length: 13
size: NA
J: TRBJ1-1
D: NA
CDR3: CASSYSNQGEAFF
DNA: TGTGCCAGCAGTTACTCGAACCAGGGTGAAGCTTTCTTT

V: TRBV27
length: 14
size: NA
J: TRBJ2-5
D: NA
CDR3: CAIRRAGDWETQYF
DNA: TGTGCCATACGTAGAGCAGGGGATTGGGAGACCCAGTACTTC

V: TRBV5-4
length: 14
size: NA
J: TRBJ1-1
D: TRBD1
CDR3: CASSLTGGSTEAFF
DNA: TGTGCCAGCAGCTTAACAGGGGGATCCACTGAAGCTTTCTTT

V: TRBV7-9
length: 15
size: NA
J: TRBJ2-1
D: NA
CDR3: CASSLAQGRYNEQFF
DNA: TGTGCCAGCAGCTTAGCGCAAGGGCGGTACAATGAGCAGTTCTTC

V: TRBV27
length: 11
size: NA
J: TRBJ2-7
D: NA
CDR3: CAAGYSYEQYF
DNA: TGTGCCGCAGGGTACTCCTACGAGCAGTACTTC

V: TRBV2
length: 16
size: few
J: TRBJ2-3
D: TRBD2
CDR3: CASSEVAGRHTDTQYF
DNA: TGTGCCAGCAGTGAGGTAGCGGGGAGACACACAGATACGCAGTATTTT

V: TRBV4-3
length: 13
size: NA
J: TRBJ2-1
D: NA
CDR3: CASSPWGNNEQFF
DNA: TGCGCCAGCAGCCCCTGGGGGAACAATGAGCAGTTCTTC

V: TRBV19
length: 15
size: NA
J: TRBJ1-5
D: NA
CDR3: CASSIGTLGVWPQHF
DNA: TGTGCCAGTAGTATTGGGACCCTGGGTGTTTGGCCCCAGCATTTT

V: TRBV5-5
length: 16
size: NA
J: TRBJ2-1
D: TRBD2
CDR3: CASSLILAGGSNEQFF
DNA: TGTGCCAGCAGCTTGATTCTAGCGGGAGGTAGCAATGAGCAGTTCTTC

V: TRBV19
length: 13
size: NA
J: TRBJ2-1
D: NA
CDR3: CASSPRTHNEQFF
DNA: TGTGCCAGTAGTCCCCGCACCCACAATGAGCAGTTCTTC

V: TRBV9
length: 11
size: NA
J: TRBJ2-3
D: NA
CDR3: CASRKGDTQYF
DNA: TGTGCCAGCAGGAAAGGAGATACGCAGTATTTT

V: TRBV14
length: 16
size: few
J: TRBJ2-1
D: TRBD2
CDR3: CASSHLAGFSYNEQFF
DNA: TGTGCCAGCAGCCACCTAGCGGGATTCTCCTACAATGAGCAGTTCTTC

V: TRBV9
length: 15
size: few
J: TRBJ2-3
D: NA
CDR3: CASSVGRTNTDTQYF
DNA: TGTGCCAGCAGCGTCGGGCGGACTAACACAGATACGCAGTATTTT

V: TRBV5-6
length: 13
size: NA
J: TRBJ2-7
D: NA
CDR3: CASSLSETGEQYF
DNA: TGTGCCAGCAGCTTGTCCGAGACGGGCGAGCAGTACTTC

V: TRBV7-9
length: 14
size: NA
J: TRBJ2-1
D: TRBD2
CDR3: CASSPGGVNNEQFF
DNA: TGTGCCAGCAGCCCGGGGGGAGTGAACAATGAGCAGTTCTTC

V: TRBV7-2
length: 16
size: NA
J: TRBJ2-5
D: NA
CDR3: CASSPAGWGRAETQYF
DNA: TGTGCCAGCAGCCCGGCCGGTTGGGGGCGCGCTGAGACCCAGTACTTC

V: TRBV6-5
length: 13
size: NA
J: TRBJ1-1
D: TRBD1
CDR3: CASSMTGYTEAFF
DNA: TGTGCCAGCAGTATGACAGGGTACACTGAAGCTTTCTTT

V: TRBV27
length: 15
size: NA
J: TRBJ1-5
D: NA
CDR3: CASSLSSRTNQPQHF
DNA: TGTGCCAGCAGTTTATCATCCAGGACCAATCAGCCCCAGCATTTT

V: TRBV7-9
length: 14
size: medium-sized
J: TRBJ2-5
D: NA
CDR3: CASSPGMGWETQYF
DNA: TGTGCCAGCAGCCCCGGGATGGGCTGGGAGACCCAGTACTTC

V: TRBV28
length: 16
size: NA
J: TRBJ1-3
D: NA
CDR3: CASSLNGGISGNTIYF
DNA: TGTGCCAGCAGTTTGAACGGGGGGATTTCTGGAAACACCATATATTTT

V: TRBV7-9
length: 15
size: NA
J: TRBJ2-7
D: TRBD2
CDR3: CASSRLAGGSYEQYF
DNA: TGTGCCAGCAGCCGACTAGCGGGGGGCTCCTACGAGCAGTACTTC

V: TRBV14
length: 16
size: NA
J: TRBJ1-2
D: NA
CDR3: CASSQDRRGGPYGYTF
DNA: TGTGCCAGCAGCCAAGATAGGCGGGGAGGGCCCTATGGCTACACCTTC

V: TRBV7-6
length: 16
size: NA
J: TRBJ2-2
D: NA
CDR3: CASSSPAEPNTGELFF
DNA: TGTGCCAGCAGCTCCCCCGCGGAACCCAACACCGGGGAGCTGTTTTTT

V: TRBV10-2
length: 11
size: NA
J: TRBJ2-7
D: NA
CDR3: CASSESGEQYF
DNA: TGCGCCAGCAGTGAGTCAGGGGAGCAGTACTTC

V: TRBV7-9
length: 11
size: NA
J: TRBJ2-7
D: NA
CDR3: CASSTGYEQYF
DNA: TGTGCCAGCAGCACCGGTTACGAGCAGTACTTC

V: TRBV28
length: 13
size: few
J: TRBJ2-7
D: NA
CDR3: CASSLSQGREQYF
DNA: TGTGCCAGCAGTTTATCACAGGGTAGAGAGCAGTACTTC

V: TRBV16
length: 14
size: NA
J: TRBJ2-7
D: TRBD2
CDR3: CASCLTGGLDEQYF
DNA: TGTGCCAGCTGCTTAACGGGGGGGCTAGACGAGCAGTACTTC